This T cell receptor beta chain appears in the sequencing data of a study of blood T cells in healthy people across ages. Per the germline V gene, CDR1 is SNHLY and CDR2 is FYNNEI. CDR3 length equals 15 residues. Deletions cut 5 bases from V and 2 bases from J, with 16 bases between. The use of a sample-barcoded 5' primer and a J-beta primer mix characterized a second PCR of about 7 to 12 cycles. One entry per CDR3 protein, called by TCRdb with MiXCR from the 5' RACE reads. The sample consists of about 1.4 million distinct CDR3 sequences, approximately 59% of them appearing once. The material sequenced was blood. The chain employs TRBV2 and TRBJ2-7, with D perhaps matching TRBD1 (6 bases). The sequence was obtained from a man aged 18-30 years in good health. The CDR3 DNA reads as TGTGCCAGCAGTCTCCTGGACAGACGGGCCTACGAGCAGTACTTC. Translating gives CASSLLDRRAYEQYF.